The 20 T cell receptor beta chains presented below share a single source sample, sequenced in a study of neurological immune-mediated disorders. TCRdb reanalysed the 5' RACE reads using MiXCR and keeps one entry per CDR3 protein. This sample carries 75,000 to 85,000 distinct CDR3 sequences, over 15% of them seen once, and the ten largest clones take 15%. Sequencing was performed on PBMCs. The receptors derive from a woman in her 40s in good health.

This clonotype was detected many times. The chain has TRBV7-2 and TRBJ2-5; 15 bases agree with TRBD2. The CDR3 runs 15 residues. Germline V lookup: CDR1 SGHTA, CDR2 FQGNSA. After removal of 5 bases from V and 5 bases from J, the junction contained 3 bases not matched to a gene. CDR3 loop: CASSRTSGGAETQYF. The CDR3 region has the DNA TGTGCCAGCAGCCGGACTAGCGGGGGGGCGGAGACCCAGTACTTC.

This clonotype was found many times. V is TRBV20-1 and J is TRBJ2-2; D unclear. The CDR3 extends over 17 amino acids. Germline loops: CDR1 DFQATT, CDR2 SNEGSKA (reference sequence). Trimming took 1 base from V and 6 from J, leaving 21 bases between them. This CDR3 reads CSARASMGYSRAGELFF. Here the CDR3 DNA reads TGCAGTGCTAGAGCATCTATGGGGTATTCCCGAGCCGGGGAGCTGTTTTTT.

There are many counts of this clonotype. This rearrangement joins TRBV5-1 to TRBJ1-2, with D perhaps TRBD1 (6 bases). With 5 bases removed from V and 4 bases from J, the gap between germline ends came to 15 bases. The CDR3 totals 14 residues. Per the germline V gene, CDR1 is SGHRS and CDR2 is YFSETQ. In DNA, the CDR3 is TGCGCCAGCAGACCTGGGGGCCAACCCTATGGCTACACCTTC. Translated, it gives CASRPGGQPYGYTF. The variable domain in full, with the rest retrieved from reference TRBV5-1 and TRBJ1-2, is KAGVTQTPRYLIKTRGQQVTLSCSPISGHRSVSWYQQTPGQGLQFLFEYFSETQRNKGNFPGRFSGRQFSNSRSEMNVSTLELGDSALYLCASRPGGQPYGYTFGSGTRLTVV.

This clonotype has at least ten counts. V gene TRBV6-5 combines with J gene TRBJ1-6, with D perhaps TRBD1 (5 bases). CDR3 length: 16 residues. Deletions cut 2 bases from V and 7 bases from J, with 15 bases between. Germline CDR1 is MNHEY and CDR2 is SVGAGI. Here the CDR3 DNA reads TGTGCCAGCAGTTACCTCCGAGGGGAGGGGAATTCACCCCTCCACTTT. Protein: CASSYLRGEGNSPLHF.

This clonotype was seen more than once but under ten times. The chain combines TRBV18 with TRBJ1-1; TRBD1 matches 10 bases. V was clipped by 2 bases and J by 2 bases; unmatched bases: 5. CDR1 and CDR2 (germline): KGHSH, LQKENI. This CDR3 spans 16 amino acids. CDR3 region: CASSPGTGALNTEAFF. CDR3 sequence (DNA): TGTGCCAGCTCACCAGGGACAGGGGCCTTAAACACTGAAGCTTTCTTT.

At least ten counts were recorded for this clonotype. V usage is TRBV29-1 and J usage is TRBJ2-1; 9 bases are a match to TRBD2. There are 14 residues in the CDR3. With 5 bases clipped from V and 4 bases from J, the junction kept 6 bases outside the gene matches. Germline V lookup: CDR1 SQVTM, CDR2 ANQGSEA. CDR3 sequence (DNA): TGCAGCGTTCAGGGGCGGGGGGGGTACAATGAGCAGTTCTTC. It specifies CSVQGRGGYNEQFF.

There are many counts of this clonotype. The V and J genes are TRBV7-2 and TRBJ2-4, with D possibly being TRBD2 (6 bases). Germline V CDR1 and CDR2: SGHTA, FQGNSA. This CDR3 is 13 amino acids long. Trimming removed 4 bases at V and 9 bases at J, with 13 bases between. The CDR3 DNA is TGTGCCAGCAGCTCCCCCCCCGGGAGCATTCAGTACTTC. Its translation is CASSSPPGSIQYF.

This clonotype was counted only a few times. The V and J genes are TRBV18 and TRBJ2-2, with no clear D. With 0 bases removed from V and 2 bases from J, the gap between germline ends came to 7 bases. This CDR3 comprises 15 residues. Germline CDR1 is KGHSH and CDR2 is LQKENI. CDR3 loop: CASSPPLVNTGELFF. CDR3 sequence (DNA): TGTGCCAGCTCACCACCGCTGGTAAACACCGGGGAGCTGTTTTTT. Combining the CDR3 with reference TRBV18 and TRBJ2-2 gives the whole variable domain NAGVMQNPRHLVRRRGQEARLRCSPMKGHSHVYWYRQLPEEGLKFMVYLQKENIIDESGMPKERFSAEFPKEGPSILRIQQVVRGDSAAYFCASSPPLVNTGELFFGEGSRLTVL.

The chain has TRBV7-2 and TRBJ2-7; 11 nucleotides line up with TRBD2. The germline V gene encodes CDR1 SGHTA and CDR2 FQGNSA. The CDR3 totals 18 residues. Losses at the gene ends were 5 bases for V and 0 bases for J; bases not matched to a gene: 12. DNA for the CDR3: TGTGCCAGCAGCCCCTGGGGTAGCGGGGGGGCTTCCTCCTACGAGCAGTACTTC. It encodes CASSPWGSGGASSYEQYF.

In its sample, this clonotype was seen many times. The genes are TRBV5-1 and TRBJ1-3, with D unclear. The CDR3 has 12 amino acids. Trimming pared 3 bases from V and 4 bases from J, leaving 5 bases between. Germline values: CDR1 SGHRS, CDR2 YFSETQ. CDR3 sequence: CASSWEGNTIYF. The CDR3 DNA follows: TGCGCCAGCAGCTGGGAAGGAAACACCATATATTTT.

This clonotype was observed at least ten times. J is TRBJ1-5 and V is TRBV2, with D unresolved. The CDR3 has 14 residues. V lost 6 bases, J lost 3 bases, and 12 bases lay in between. Germline CDR1 reads SNHLY; CDR2 reads FYNNEI. The DNA for the CDR3 is TGTGCCAGCAGGGGGAGGCAGTACAATCAGCCCCAGCATTTT. This gives the protein CASRGRQYNQPQHF.

This clonotype was observed at least ten times. The chain recombines TRBV7-2 with TRBJ1-5, with D unresolved. V gave up 5 bases and J gave up 4 bases, with 15 bases separating them. Germline CDR1 reads SGHTA; CDR2 reads FQGNSA. The CDR3 is 15 amino acids. CDR3 coding DNA: TGTGCCAGCAGCCCCCGGTCAAGCAGGAATCAGCCCCAGCATTTT. Translating gives CASSPRSSRNQPQHF.

This clonotype came up many times. This rearrangement joins TRBV10-2 to TRBJ2-5; the match to TRBD2 covers 11 bases. V shed 4 bases and J 0 bases; nucleotides not matched to a gene: 7. Per germline, CDR1 WSHSY and CDR2 SAAADI. CDR3 length: 17 amino acids. CDR3 protein: CASSAPYSGGDQETQYF. CDR3 in DNA: TGCGCCAGCAGTGCCCCCTATAGCGGGGGGGACCAAGAGACCCAGTACTTC.

This chain connects TRBV5-4 to TRBJ2-2, with D perhaps matching TRBD2 (7 bases). Looked up from germline, CDR1 is SGHNT and CDR2 is YYREEE (reference sequence). V gave up 6 bases and J gave up 3 bases, with 18 bases separating them. The CDR3 consists of 16 residues. CDR3 protein: CASTQGPGGHTGELFF. The CDR3 region has the DNA TGTGCCAGCACCCAAGGCCCGGGGGGCCACACCGGGGAGCTGTTTTTT. Using reference TRBV5-4 and TRBJ2-2 for the parts outside the CDR3, the full variable domain is ETGVTQSPTHLIKTRGQQVTLRCSSQSGHNTVSWYQQALGQGPQFIFQYYREEENGRGNFPPRFSGLQFPNYSSELNVNALELDDSALYLCASTQGPGGHTGELFFGEGSRLTVL.

This clonotype was recorded a few times. A much larger clonotype is one base distant, so this may be a read error. The genes are TRBV7-2 and TRBJ2-2; D may correspond to TRBD1 or TRBD2 (5 bases each). CDR3 length equals 16 residues. The germline CDR1 and CDR2 sequences are SGHTA and FQGNSA. CDR3 region: CASSLRGQKNAGELFF. DNA of the CDR3: TGTGCCAGCAGCTTACGGGGCCAGAAGAACGCCGGGGAGCTGTTTTTT. The full variable domain, completed using reference TRBV7-2 and TRBJ2-2, is GAGVSQSPSNKVTEKGKDVELRCDPISGHTALYWYRQSLGQGLEFLIYFQGNSAPDKSGLPSDRFSAERTGGSVSTLTIQRTQQEDSAVYLCASSLRGQKNAGELFFGEGSRLTVL.

The chain uses TRBV7-3 and TRBJ2-1; TRBD2 might be the D (6 bases). V lost 2 bases and J lost 3, with 11 bases in between. The CDR3 contains 15 residues. The germline V gene has CDR1 SGHTA and CDR2 FQGTGA. This CDR3 is CASSLGGANYNEQFF. Here the CDR3 DNA reads TGTGCCAGCAGCTTAGGAGGGGCAAACTACAATGAGCAGTTCTTC.

In this sample, this clonotype turned up many times. This rearrangement joins TRBV27 to TRBJ2-1; 10 nucleotides line up with TRBD1. Germline V lookup: CDR1 MNHEY, CDR2 SMNVEV (reference sequence). V shed 6 bases and J 7 bases; nucleotides not matched to a gene: 9. CDR3 size: 15 residues. The CDR3 DNA reads TGTGCCAGCAGAATGACAGGGGGCCTAGGGAATGAGCAGTTCTTC. This encodes CASRMTGGLGNEQFF.

This clonotype was observed many times. This chain connects TRBV30 to TRBJ2-3; D is perhaps TRBD1 (7 bases). Per the germline V gene, CDR1 is GTSNPN and CDR2 is SVGIG (reference sequence). The length of the CDR3 is 14 residues. Trimming left V 7 bases short and J 8 bases short, with 22 bases between. CDR3 loop: CALTGTDLGGTQYF. CDR3 sequence (DNA): TGTGCCTTGACAGGGACTGACCTGGGGGGTACGCAGTATTTT.

This clonotype was seen more than once but under ten times. V usage is TRBV6-2 or TRBV6-3 and J usage is TRBJ2-7; 11 bases are shared with TRBD2. This CDR3 has 16 residues. V was clipped by 2 bases and J by 3 bases; unmatched bases: 6. Germline values: CDR1 MNHEY, CDR2 SVGEGT. The CDR3 here is CASSYGPLAGGYEQYF. The CDR3 DNA reads as TGTGCCAGCAGTTACGGCCCTCTAGCGGGGGGCTACGAGCAGTACTTC.

V and J are TRBV7-2 and TRBJ2-3; TRBD2 agrees at 7 bases. This CDR3 region has 17 residues. The ends lost 2 bases at V and 3 bases at J; junction bases unmatched: 11. Germline loops: CDR1 SGHTA, CDR2 FQGNSA. CDR3 DNA sequence: TGTGCCAGCAGCTTACCCCCCGGGGGGTGGGGGACAGATACGCAGTATTTT. The encoded protein is CASSLPPGGWGTDTQYF.